Shown below are 28 T cell receptor beta chains from a single sample sequenced in a study of blood T cell repertoires in COVID-19. Here immunoSEQ multiplex PCR was the method, and the copy in TCRdb shows in-frame clones only, minus some. The sample records some 240,000 clones, nearly 90% being singletons. The sequenced sample consisted of peripheral blood. The receptors stem from a woman aged 60-75 years with COVID-19, enrolled during active disease.

The rearrangement joins TRBV7-6 to TRBJ2-7; D unclear. This CDR3 contains 14 residues. V dropped 0 bases and J dropped 6 bases, with 12 bases sitting between them. Germline assignment: CDR1 SGHVS and CDR2 FNYEAQ. The chain's CDR3 is CASSLASVGLEQYF. CDR3 DNA sequence: TGTGCCAGCAGCTTAGCAAGTGTGGGCCTCGAGCAGTACTTC.

The chain couples TRBV5-6 to TRBJ1-6, with D possibly matching TRBD1 (6 bases). Germline V CDR1 and CDR2: SGHDT, YYEEEE. V was shortened by 2 bases and J by 5 bases, with 11 bases between the two germline ends. CDR3 size: 15 residues. CDR3 protein: CASSFVAGDNSPLHF. In DNA form, the CDR3 reads TGTGCCAGCAGCTTTGTGGCAGGGGATAATTCACCCCTCCACTTT.

V is TRBV6-5 and J is TRBJ2-2; D is uncertain. CDR1 is MNHEY, CDR2 SVGAGI, per germline. The CDR3 contains 14 residues. Trimming took off 5 bases at V and 4 bases at J, with 11 bases between the two ends. The CDR3 nucleotides read TGTGCCAGCAGTAGACTTCTAACCACCGGGGAGCTGTTTTTT. Translated, it gives CASSRLLTTGELFF.

The rearrangement uses TRBV5-5 and TRBJ1-1, with D possibly being TRBD1 (6 bases). Germline CDR1 reads SGHKS; CDR2 reads YYEKEE (reference sequence). Trimming stripped 5 bases from V and 0 bases from J, with 14 bases between. The CDR3 extends over 15 amino acids. CDR3 protein: CASRKGGRMNTEAFF. DNA for the CDR3: TGTGCCAGCAGGAAGGGGGGGCGGATGAACACTGAAGCTTTCTTT.

This chain connects TRBV10-2 to TRBJ1-1, with D perhaps matching TRBD1 (6 bases). The CDR3 is 11 residues long. Looked up from germline, CDR1 is WSHSY and CDR2 is SAAADI. The germline V and J ends were trimmed by 8 bases and 7 bases, with 11 bases remaining between them. The CDR3 region is CASLGANEAFF. The CDR3 DNA follows: TGCGCCAGCTTGGGGGCCAATGAAGCTTTCTTT.

The chain couples TRBV7-3 to TRBJ1-1; weak D call: TRBD1 (5 bases). Germline V CDR1 and CDR2: SGHTA, FQGTGA. V lost 6 bases and J 0 bases, leaving 11 bases between the germline ends. The CDR3 totals 14 residues. As DNA, the CDR3 is TGTGCCAGCAGGCAGGGCTCCATGAACACTGAAGCTTTCTTT. It codes for CASRQGSMNTEAFF.

This chain connects TRBV10-3 to TRBJ1-1; 9 nucleotides match TRBD1. Looked up from germline, CDR1 is ENHRY and CDR2 is SYGVKD. This CDR3 comprises 14 residues. V was clipped by 7 bases and J by 2 bases; unmatched bases: 5. The CDR3 coding sequence is TGTGCCATCACCCAGGACAGGGGAAACACTGAAGCTTTCTTT. Amino acids: CAITQDRGNTEAFF.

This clone appeared a single time. This chain links TRBV25-1 with TRBJ1-6; D gene ambiguous. The ends were cut back, 7 bases at V and 9 bases at J, with 16 bases in the middle. CDR3 length: 14 residues. Looked up from germline, CDR1 is MGHDK and CDR2 is SYGVNS. The CDR3 coding sequence is TGTGCCAGCATGAGAGGAGGACCATTTTCACCCCTCCACTTT. Residues: CASMRGGPFSPLHF.

The V call is TRBV4-1, the J call TRBJ1-2, with D possibly TRBD1 on 6 matching bases. The CDR3 runs to 16 residues. Germline V gene data show CDR1 as MGHRA and CDR2 as YSYEKL. Trimming left V 0 bases short and J 4 bases short, with 15 bases between. The CDR3 here is CASSQDLGAITYGYTF. In DNA, the CDR3 is TGCGCCAGCAGCCAAGATCTGGGGGCCATAACCTATGGCTACACCTTC.

The chain couples TRBV9 to TRBJ1-1; 9 bases are a match to TRBD1. V gave up 0 bases and J gave up 6 bases; unmatched junction bases: 15. The germline CDR1 and CDR2 sequences are SGDLS and YYNGEE. This CDR3 region has 18 residues. CDR3 nucleotide sequence: TGTGCCAGCAGCGTAGATTCGTTTGTATTAGGGGACAGGGCTGAAGCTTTCTTT. Residues: CASSVDSFVLGDRAEAFF.

The rearrangement joins TRBV5-5 to TRBJ1-1; perhaps TRBD1 as D (6 bases). In germline, CDR1 is SGHKS, CDR2 YYEKEE (reference sequence). V lost 4 bases and J lost 1, with 11 bases in between. This CDR3 spans 14 amino acids. The DNA of the CDR3 is TGTGCCAGCAGCGTGCGACAGGAGAACACTGAAGCTTTCTTT. It codes for CASSVRQENTEAFF.

This chain connects TRBV10-3 to TRBJ1-6; 8 bases agree with TRBD1. Germline lookup yields CDR1 ENHRY and CDR2 SYGVKD. There are 18 residues in the CDR3. V shed 2 bases, J shed 7 bases, and the junction held 13 bases outside the gene matches. The CDR3 region has the DNA TGTGCCATCAGTGAGAGGGCTCAGACAGGGGACAGCAATTCACCCCTCCACTTT. Its protein is CAISERAQTGDSNSPLHF.

This rearrangement joins TRBV7-6 to TRBJ1-4; 8 bases align to TRBD1. The CDR3 is made up of 15 amino acids. The germline V gene encodes CDR1 SGHVS and CDR2 FNYEAQ. J gave up 3 bases and V 4 bases, and 4 bases lay outside the gene matches. CDR3 sequence (DNA): TGTGCCAGCAGCTCTGACAGGGGTGCTAATGAAAAACTGTTTTTT. Protein sequence: CASSSDRGANEKLFF.

The chain carries TRBV5-1 and TRBJ2-7, with 9 bases fitting TRBD1. The CDR3 has 14 amino acids. Trimming took 4 bases from V and 5 from J; bases not matched to a gene: 7. The germline CDR1 and CDR2 sequences are SGHRS and YFSETQ. The CDR3 is CASSGGTGFDEQYF. CDR3 nucleotide sequence: TGCGCCAGCAGCGGAGGGACAGGGTTTGACGAGCAGTACTTC.

V and J are TRBV7-9 and TRBJ1-2; 7 bases align to TRBD1. The V gene end was trimmed by 5 bases and the J gene end by 8 bases; junction bases not matched to a gene: 8. The CDR3 extends over 13 amino acids. CDR1 and CDR2 (germline): SEHNR, FQNEAQ (reference sequence). In nucleotides, the CDR3 is TGTGCCAGCAGCGTAACAGGGGTAGAGGGCTACACCTTC. Translation gives CASSVTGVEGYTF. Supplemented by reference TRBV7-9 and TRBJ1-2, the full variable domain reads DTGVSQNPRHKITKRGQNVTFRCDPISEHNRLYWYRQTLGQGPEFLTYFQNEAQLEKSRLLSDRFSAERPKGSFSTLEIQRTEQGDSAMYLCASSVTGVEGYTFGSGTRLTVV.

This sequence joins TRBV7-9 and TRBJ1-6; D not certain. The CDR3 extends over 11 amino acids. V lost 8 bases and J lost 14, with 13 bases in between. Germline V lookup: CDR1 SEHNR, CDR2 FQNEAQ (reference sequence). The CDR3 is CASVEEATLHF. The CDR3 nucleotides are TGTGCCAGCGTTGAGGAAGCCACCCTCCACTTT.

In the case of this clone: The identical CDR3 is also encoded by other nucleotide sequences in the sample. This chain links TRBV5-4 with TRBJ2-3, with 12 bases lining up with TRBD2. The germline gives CDR1 SGHNT, CDR2 YYREEE (reference sequence). V was pared by 4 bases and J by 2 bases, with 2 bases of the junction left unmatched. The CDR3 runs to 15 residues. The CDR3 is CASSRTSGDTDTQYF. In DNA, the CDR3 is TGTGCCAGCAGCAGGACTAGCGGGGACACAGATACGCAGTATTTT.

The rearrangement links TRBV4-2 to TRBJ2-7; 8 nucleotides agree with TRBD1. Germline V gene sequence: CDR1 LGHNA, CDR2 YNFKEQ. V was pared by 4 bases and J by 3 bases, with 11 bases of the junction left unmatched. The CDR3 runs 16 residues. The DNA for the CDR3 is TGTGCCAGCAGCCCGGAAGGGGGCAGGGGGCGCTACGAGCAGTACTTC. As protein: CASSPEGGRGRYEQYF.

This clone was seen once. This chain links TRBV3-1 (or the pseudogene TRBV3-2) with TRBJ2-7; the D gene is possibly TRBD2 (6 bases). The CDR3 totals 12 residues. Germline lookup yields CDR1 LGHDT and CDR2 YNNKEL (reference sequence). V was cut by 8 bases and J by 1 base, with 9 bases left in between. The CDR3 region is CASLGGSYEQYF. CDR3 in DNA: TGTGCCAGCCTCGGGGGTTCCTACGAGCAGTACTTC.

The V gene is TRBV11-2, the J gene TRBJ2-2; 7 bases are shared with TRBD2. Trimming at V came to 5 bases and at J to 4 bases, leaving 4 bases not matched to a gene. The CDR3 consists of 14 residues. Per the germline V gene, CDR1 is SGHAT and CDR2 is FQNNGV. CDR3 nucleotides: TGTGCCAGCAGCACCGCTAGCGGCACCGGGGAGCTGTTTTTT. Its protein is CASSTASGTGELFF.

The count of this clone is one. The chain's CDR3 is CASSRDPSTDTQYF. CDR3 bases: TGTGCCAGCAGCCGAGATCCTAGCACAGATACGCAGTATTTT. The rearrangement uses TRBV6-5 and TRBJ2-3, with unresolved D. V was pared by 6 bases and J by 0 bases, with 10 bases between. Germline values: CDR1 MNHEY, CDR2 SVGAGI. CDR3 length equals 14 residues.

The gene calls are TRBV19 and TRBJ2-1; TRBD1 matches 8 bases. The length of the CDR3 is 15 residues. Per germline, CDR1 LNHDA and CDR2 SQIVND (reference sequence). With V trimmed by 3 bases and J by 2 bases, 3 bases remained unmatched. The CDR3 nucleotides read TGTGCCAGTAGTATCCAGACAGGGGCCTACAATGAGCAGTTCTTC. Amino acids: CASSIQTGAYNEQFF.

The V call is TRBV4-1, the J call TRBJ2-5; no definite D call. The germline V gene encodes CDR1 MGHRA and CDR2 YSYEKL. The CDR3 extends over 13 amino acids. The V end lost 4 bases, the J end lost 2 bases, and 8 bases lay between the germline ends. This CDR3 reads CASSRSRQETQYF. CDR3 nucleotides: TGCGCCAGCAGCCGATCCCGGCAAGAGACCCAGTACTTC.

V and J are TRBV6-2 or TRBV6-3 and TRBJ1-2; TRBD1 aligns across 8 bases. Germline lookup yields CDR1 MNHEY and CDR2 SVGEGT. The V segment lost 5 bases and the J segment 5 bases; nucleotides outside the gene matches: 19. This CDR3 has 18 amino acids. As DNA, the CDR3 is TGTGCCAGCAGTCTACGTCCCGGGACAGGTGGAAAATGGTATGGCTACACCTTC. It specifies CASSLRPGTGGKWYGYTF.

This chain uses TRBV5-4 with TRBJ2-1, with 10 nucleotides matching TRBD2. This CDR3 contains 16 residues. The V and J ends lost 1 base and 7 bases, in that order; junction bases with no gene match: 8. CDR1 SGHNT and CDR2 YYREEE come from the germline V gene (reference sequence). CDR3 bases: TGTGCCAGCAGCTTGTATAAGCGGGGGGGAAGAAATGAGCAGTTCTTC. Translating gives CASSLYKRGGRNEQFF. The whole variable domain, filled in from reference TRBV5-4 and TRBJ2-1, reads ETGVTQSPTHLIKTRGQQVTLRCSSQSGHNTVSWYQQALGQGPQFIFQYYREEENGRGNFPPRFSGLQFPNYSSELNVNALELDDSALYLCASSLYKRGGRNEQFFGPGTRLTVL.

The chain joins TRBV5-4 to TRBJ2-5; the D is unclear. In germline, CDR1 is SGHNT, CDR2 YYREEE (reference sequence). Trimming cost V 4 bases and J 5 bases, with 6 bases left between them. The length of the CDR3 is 11 residues. The CDR3 protein is CASSARETQYF. As DNA, the CDR3 is TGTGCCAGCAGCGCCAGGGAGACCCAGTACTTC.

V and J are TRBV7-2 and TRBJ2-1, with 10 bases matching TRBD1. CDR1 is SGHTA and CDR2 is FQGNSA in the germline V gene. V trimming: 2 bases; J trimming: 6 bases; junction bases outside the gene matches: 4. CDR3 size: 15 residues. CDR3 DNA sequence: TGTGCCAGCAGCTTATCAAGGACAGGGGGCAATGAGCAGTTCTTC. Translated: CASSLSRTGGNEQFF.

The V gene is TRBV6-4, the J gene TRBJ1-5; no reliable D call. CDR1 and CDR2 from the germline V gene are MRHNA and SNTAGT. The CDR3 has 12 residues. V was shortened by 4 bases and J by 8 bases, with 9 bases between the two germline ends. The CDR3 sequence: CASSVVAEPQHF. CDR3 DNA sequence: TGTGCCAGCAGTGTGGTAGCGGAGCCCCAGCATTTT.